The entry below describes one T cell receptor beta chain. Its antigen has not been determined. No quality values exist for individual bases; no much larger clone is one base distant. In the paper's terms, the time point label means: progressive disease on ibrutinib. For TCR beta library preparation, roughly 2.1 micrograms of genomic DNA were isolated from cryopreserved PBMCs. Longitudinal blood samples from CLL patients receiving ibrutinib monotherapy were subjected to high-throughput TCR beta sequencing. The patients took part in an open-label, single-center phase 2 trial of ibrutinib monotherapy. These data belong to a study of cytotoxic CD8 clonotypes in ibrutinib-treated CLL (dated by TCRdb to the early 2020s). General notes on the study: The cohort had 11 relapsed/refractory and 15 treatment-naive patients; fewer than 18 were IGHV unmutated. An average of 255,043 productive templates and around 100,000 productive rearrangements was obtained per sample. Cryopreserved peripheral blood mononuclear cells were obtained prior to treatment, at the time of response, and at either disease progression or sustained remission. Longitudinal samples were obtainable from 26 of the 86 participants in the trial. The response samples were drawn at a median of roughly twelve months into treatment, with a range of about 6 to 36 months. All remission and progressive disease samples were collected while patients were still receiving ibrutinib. Responses were partial in around 25 patients and complete in 2; after median around 65 months follow-up, about 15 stayed in remission and about twelve progressed.

Each clonotype received, on average, around 9.6x coverage in deep resolution sequencing performed on a MiSeq, where the target depth lay between 1 in 1 million and 1 in 200,000 T cells. The immunoSEQ hsTCRB Kit was used to generate the TCR beta libraries. Under the source paper's analysis protocol: The data were analyzed with ImmunoSEQ Analyzer and ImmunoSEQ Data Assistant, and V, D and J gene assignments followed IMGT definitions. Clonality, which ranges from 0 to 1, was calculated by subtracting the normalized Shannon entropy of productive rearrangement frequencies from one. Only overrepresented clonotypes making up at least 0.05% of the repertoire of each patient were included in the public clonotype analysis. Fewer than 15 repertoires from age-matched healthy donors, obtained from immuneACCESS, served as clonality controls. TCRdb provides this immuneACCESS table in a form limited to in-frame rearrangements. Some clones are lacking; in checked studies, under half of them reflect an unresolved V gene, and why the rest are absent is not known. Clonal size and the V and J genes are those of that table, whereas D and trimming came from the DNA. For this sample there are about 270,000 clones; around 76% appear just once. About 5.3% of the sample comes from the top ten.

On the study overall, not on this receptor specifically: Lymph node repertoires were not examined, and the timing of sampling was not matched between patients in sustained remission and those whose disease progressed. Baseline clonality was found to be higher than that of age-matched healthy donors and was strongly correlated with circulating CD8+ T-cell counts. Clonality rose at ibrutinib response, remained stable during sustained remission, and dropped back toward baseline at progression. Public clonotypes were rare and either shrank or stayed stable during treatment, and the rise in clonality at ibrutinib response reflected expansion of private clonotypes.

CDR1 and CDR2, per the germline V gene, are MGHRA and YSYEKL. The trim is 5 bases for V and 10 bases for J, with a gap of 17 bases between the germline ends. The CDR3 runs 14 residues from the cysteine to the phenylalanine. The sequence is cut down to CDR3 DNA, 42 bases in frame from base 1. Sample: PBMCs, taken at disease progression, from a patient treated with ibrutinib. This TCR was sampled from a human donor with chronic lymphocytic leukemia. The chain links TRBV4-1 with TRBJ1-4; TRBD1 might be the D gene, on 6 matching bases. At the DNA level, the sequence is TGCGCCAGCAGCGCCCGGGGGGGCGGTAGAAAACTGTTTTTT. Its coded protein is CASSARGGGRKLFF.